This T cell receptor beta chain was recovered during a study of T cell repertoires in cytomegalovirus infection. Overall study: Both a matching HLA type and CMV infection were indicated by public TCR beta signatures. The study, taken as a whole, reports: Dominating the ex vivo response were HLA-C-restricted CMV-specific TCR beta clonotypes. People with CMV and the relevant HLA were identified by cumulative public TCR beta family frequency.

TCRdb reanalysed the reads using MiXCR and keeps one entry per CDR3 protein. The table has 200,000 to 300,000 distinct CDR3 sequences, 10% to 15% seen once. Losses at the gene ends were 6 bases for V and 5 bases for J; bases not matched to a gene: 4. The CDR3 consists of 13 residues. Germline V gene lookup returns CDR1 MDHEN and CDR2 SYDVKM. The sample holds a few counts of this clonotype. Its antigen is not known. The clonotype originates from a human donor in good health (CMV status not recorded). Some clones in this sample may be carry-over from other donors' samples. What was sequenced was PBMCs. This chain links TRBV28 with TRBJ2-3; TRBD2 matches at 8 bases. Here the CDR3 DNA reads TGTGCCAGCAGCCCTGCGGGGGGAGATACGCAGTATTTT. This encodes CASSPAGGDTQYF.